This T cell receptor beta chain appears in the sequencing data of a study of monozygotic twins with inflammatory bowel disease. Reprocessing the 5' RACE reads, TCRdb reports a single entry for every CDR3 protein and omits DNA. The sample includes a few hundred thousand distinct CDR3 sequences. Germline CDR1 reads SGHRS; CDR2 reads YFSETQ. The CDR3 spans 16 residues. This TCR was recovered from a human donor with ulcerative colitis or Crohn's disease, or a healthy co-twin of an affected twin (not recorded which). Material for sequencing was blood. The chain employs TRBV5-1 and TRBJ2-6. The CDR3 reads CASSLTGSSGANVLTF.